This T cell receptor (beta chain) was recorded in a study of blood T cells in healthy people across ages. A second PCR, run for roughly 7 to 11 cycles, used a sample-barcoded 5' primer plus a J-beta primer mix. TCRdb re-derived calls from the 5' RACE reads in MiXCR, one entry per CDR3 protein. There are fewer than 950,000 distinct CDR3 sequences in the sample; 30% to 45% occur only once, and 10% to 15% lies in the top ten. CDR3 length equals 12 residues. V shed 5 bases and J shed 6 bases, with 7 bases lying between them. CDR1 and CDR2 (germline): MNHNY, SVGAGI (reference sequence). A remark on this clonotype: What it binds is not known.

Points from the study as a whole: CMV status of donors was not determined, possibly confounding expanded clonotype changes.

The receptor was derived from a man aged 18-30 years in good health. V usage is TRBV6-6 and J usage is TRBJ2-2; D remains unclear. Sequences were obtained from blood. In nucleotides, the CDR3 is TGTGCCAGCAGTATTGTATCCGGGGAGCTGTTTTTT. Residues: CASSIVSGELFF.